The 25 T cell receptor beta chains below all came from one sample that was sequenced in a study of breast tumors, draining lymph nodes, adjacent tissues. TCRdb re-analysed the multiplex PCR reads in MiXCR, keeping a single row per CDR3 protein. This sample yields some 47,000 distinct CDR3 sequences, of which 42% are seen a single time; more than 9% belongs to the top ten. Sequencing was done on a sample of breast tumor tissue. The receptors derive from a female donor with breast cancer. Some clones in this sample may be carry-over from other donors' samples.

This clonotype was counted at least ten times. This chain joins TRBV5-8 and TRBJ1-2; TRBD1 matches 10 bases. Trimming took 4 bases from V and 7 from J; bases not matched to a gene: 7. The CDR3 totals 14 residues. CDR1 and CDR2 (germline): SGHTS, YDEGEE. The CDR3 here is CASSEDRGVVGYTF. In DNA, the CDR3 is TGTGCCAGCAGCGAGGACAGGGGGGTTGTTGGCTACACCTTC.

The chain joins TRBV4-1 to TRBJ1-1; D gene uncertain. Between the trimmed V and J ends, which lost 1 base and 3 bases, there was a span of 9 bases. In germline, CDR1 is MGHRA, CDR2 YSYEKL. CDR3 size: 14 residues. The CDR3 protein is CASSQVGWHTEAFF. In DNA form, the CDR3 reads TGCGCCAGCAGCCAAGTGGGGTGGCACACTGAAGCTTTCTTT.

V gene TRBV14 combines with J gene TRBJ2-3; D might be TRBD1 (6 bases). CDR3 length equals 17 residues. V was pared by 0 bases and J by 3 bases, with 16 bases between. Looked up from germline, CDR1 is SGHDN and CDR2 is FVKESK. CDR3 in amino acids: CASSQDFLTGQTDTQYF. DNA of the CDR3: TGTGCCAGCAGCCAAGATTTCTTAACGGGACAAACAGATACGCAGTATTTT.

The chain combines TRBV4-3 with TRBJ1-1; 7 nucleotides match TRBD1. The length of the CDR3 is 15 residues. Germline CDR1 LGHNA, CDR2 YSLEER. With V trimmed by 6 bases and J by 4 bases, 11 bases remained unmatched. CDR3 in DNA: TGCGCCAGCAGGCGAGAAAGGGGGCCGGTCACTGAAGCTTTCTTT. Protein: CASRRERGPVTEAFF.

This clonotype was counted at least ten times. J is TRBJ2-1 and V is TRBV7-9; 9 positions match TRBD2. The ends lost 3 bases at V and 0 bases at J; junction bases unmatched: 12. Germline-derived CDR1 and CDR2 are SEHNR and FQNEAQ (reference sequence). This CDR3 is built from 19 residues. The CDR3 sequence is CASSLGGLAGISSYNEQFF. The CDR3 nucleotides are TGTGCCAGCAGCTTGGGGGGGCTAGCGGGGATTAGCTCCTACAATGAGCAGTTCTTC.

Details on this clonotype: A much larger clone sits a single nucleotide away, making a read error possible. The gene calls are TRBV6-2 or TRBV6-3 and TRBJ2-1, with D tentatively TRBD1 (6 bases). Germline V gives CDR1 MNHEY, CDR2 SVGEGT. The CDR3 length is 15 residues. CDR3 sequence reads: CASSQGRPSGNEQLF. The CDR3 nucleotides are TGTGCCAGCAGTCAGGGGCGGCCTTCGGGCAATGAGCAGCTCTTC.

Many counts were recorded for this clonotype. V gene TRBV7-9 combines with J gene TRBJ2-3; 8 positions agree with TRBD2. CDR1 is SEHNR, CDR2 FQNEAQ, per germline (reference sequence). V lost 11 bases, J lost 1 base, and 5 bases stayed unmatched. CDR3 length: 13 residues. CDR3 protein: CAGSSGGTDTQYF. CDR3 DNA: TGTGCCGGGAGTAGCGGGGGCACAGATACGCAGTATTTT.

Comment on this clonotype: Given a much more abundant clone one base away, this may be a read error. This chain uses TRBV6-6 with TRBJ2-3; D gene uncertain. This CDR3 has 13 amino acids. V gave up 5 bases and J gave up 2 bases, with 8 bases separating them. The germline V gene encodes CDR1 MNHNY and CDR2 SVGAGI (reference sequence). CDR3 bases: TGTGCCAGCAGTCATGTGTCCACAGATACGCAGTATTTT. This sequence encodes CASSHVSTDTQYF.

This clonotype was seen ten or more times. The chain is built from TRBV12-5 and TRBJ2-6; 8 bases map to TRBD2. The CDR3 contains 18 residues. Germline V lookup: CDR1 LGHNT, CDR2 FRNRAP. Unmatched junction bases numbered 10, after V lost 6 bases and J lost 0 bases. The chain's CDR3 is CASGNPAGAPSGANVLTF. DNA of the CDR3: TGTGCTAGTGGAAACCCAGCGGGGGCTCCCTCTGGGGCCAACGTCCTGACTTTC. The variable domain in full, completed from reference TRBV12-5 and TRBJ2-6, reads DARVTQTPRHKVTEMGQEVTMRCQPILGHNTVFWYRQTMMQGLELLAYFRNRAPLDDSGMPKDRFSAEMPDATLATLKIQPSEPRDSAVYFCASGNPAGAPSGANVLTFGAGSRLTVL.

This clonotype was seen repeatedly, ten times or more. The chain combines TRBV6-5 with TRBJ2-7; D may be TRBD1 (6 bases). This CDR3 has 14 amino acids. Germline V gives CDR1 MNHEY, CDR2 SVGAGI. Trimming shortened V by 6 bases and J by 3 bases, and 15 bases separated the two germline ends. The CDR3 spells CASSERTAVYEQYF. The CDR3 DNA reads TGTGCCAGCAGCGAGCGGACAGCCGTCTACGAGCAGTACTTC.

The CDR3 reads CASSLKAEPSYEQYF. The CDR3 DNA sequence: TGTGCCAGCAGCTTGAAAGCGGAGCCCTCCTACGAGCAGTACTTC. The rearrangement uses TRBV7-2 and TRBJ2-7; weak D call: TRBD2 (5 bases). Germline V gene lookup returns CDR1 SGHTA and CDR2 FQGNSA. V lost 3 bases, J lost 0 bases, and 12 bases lay in between. This CDR3 contains 15 residues.

The sample holds many counts of this clonotype. The chain employs TRBV6-1 and TRBJ2-2, with 10 positions matching TRBD2. CDR3 length: 15 amino acids. Germline V lookup: CDR1 MNHNS, CDR2 SASEGT. After removal of 8 bases from V and 1 base from J, the junction contained 4 bases not matched to a gene. The CDR3: CASESGRENTGELFF. CDR3 DNA sequence: TGTGCCAGCGAAAGCGGGAGGGAGAACACCGGGGAGCTGTTTTTT.

Many counts were recorded for this clonotype. CDR3 amino acids: CASSLLAGGGGTDTQYF. The CDR3, as DNA: TGTGCCAGCAGCTTATTAGCGGGAGGGGGGGGCACAGATACGCAGTATTTT. This sequence joins TRBV7-3 and TRBJ2-3; 11 bases match TRBD2. V lost 2 bases to trimming and J lost 1 base; unmatched junction nucleotides: 5. The CDR3 runs 17 residues. Germline V lookup: CDR1 SGHTA, CDR2 FQGTGA.

A remark on this clonotype: At one end the junction does not follow the germline gene, possibly because of a read error. V is TRBV11-2 and J is TRBJ2-7, with D tentatively TRBD2 (5 bases). The germline CDR1 and CDR2 sequences are SGHAT and FQNNGV. The CDR3 runs to 12 residues. Here the CDR3 reads CASSSSGYEQYF. The CDR3 DNA follows: TGTGCCAGCAGCTCGTCGGGGTACGAGCAGTATTTC. Using reference TRBV11-2 and TRBJ2-7 for the parts outside the CDR3, the full variable domain is EAGVAQSPRYKIIEKRQSVAFWCNPISGHATLYWYQQILGQGPKLLIQFQNNGVVDDSQLPKDRFSAERLKGVDSTLKIQPAKLEDSAVYLCASSSSGYEQYFGPGTRLTVT.

This clonotype was seen ten or more times. The chain recombines TRBV19 with TRBJ1-5; 9 positions match TRBD1. V was clipped by 1 base and J by 7 bases; unmatched bases: 2. CDR3 size: 14 residues. Per the germline V gene, CDR1 is LNHDA and CDR2 is SQIVND (reference sequence). CDR3 region: CASSIGTGAQPQHF. The CDR3 DNA reads as TGTGCCAGTAGTATAGGGACAGGGGCCCAGCCCCAGCATTTT.

This clonotype was found once. V usage is TRBV9 and J usage is TRBJ2-2, with a weak D call TRBD1 (6 bases). Trimming took 0 bases from V and 1 from J, leaving 7 bases between them. From germline, CDR1 is SGDLS and CDR2 YYNGEE. The CDR3 runs 15 residues. The chain's CDR3 is CASSVEDRNTGELFF. CDR3 sequence (DNA): TGTGCCAGCAGCGTAGAGGACAGGAACACCGGGGAGCTGTTTTTT.

The sample holds many counts of this clonotype. The chain recombines TRBV5-1 with TRBJ2-1; 7 nucleotides match TRBD1. Germline CDR1 and CDR2: SGHRS and YFSETQ. The CDR3 loop spans 15 amino acids. V was pared by 4 bases and J by 5 bases, with 9 bases of the junction left unmatched. The CDR3 reads CASSLDGDRHNEQFF. The CDR3 DNA reads TGCGCCAGCAGCCTGGACGGGGACAGACACAATGAGCAGTTCTTC.

This clonotype was recorded at least ten times. The rearrangement links TRBV20-1 to TRBJ2-1, with TRBD2 identical over 7 bases. This CDR3 is 12 amino acids long. Trimming at V came to 6 bases and at J to 14 bases, leaving 13 bases not matched to a gene. Germline values: CDR1 DFQATT, CDR2 SNEGSKA (reference sequence). This chain's CDR3 is CSAPGVGLGEFF. As DNA, the CDR3 is TGCAGTGCCCCGGGTGTCGGACTAGGGGAGTTCTTC.

The rearrangement uses TRBV5-1 and TRBJ2-6; D might be TRBD1 (5 bases). Germline V gene lookup returns CDR1 SGHRS and CDR2 YFSETQ. Trimming shortened V by 5 bases and J by 1 base, and 10 bases separated the two germline ends. The CDR3 has 15 residues. In nucleotides, the CDR3 is TGCGCCAGCAGAGTAACAGGTTCTGGGGCCAACGTCCTGACTTTC. Translated, it gives CASRVTGSGANVLTF.

This sequence joins TRBV6-1 and TRBJ2-3; TRBD1 matches 11 bases. The CDR3 covers 15 residues. The V and J ends lost 4 bases and 11 bases, in that order; junction bases with no gene match: 11. The germline V gene encodes CDR1 MNHNS and CDR2 SASEGT. Here the CDR3 DNA reads TGTGCCAGCAGTGGGGGACAGGGGGACGTGTATGAGCAGTATTTT. Encoded protein: CASSGGQGDVYEQYF.

V usage is TRBV20-1 and J usage is TRBJ1-3; D possibly corresponds to TRBD1 (6 bases). The CDR3 consists of 11 residues. Germline V gene data show CDR1 as DFQATT and CDR2 as SNEGSKA (reference sequence). V lost 6 bases and J 4 bases, leaving 7 bases between the germline ends. CDR3 bases: TGCAGTGCAGGGGGGGGAAACACCATATATTTT. Amino acids: CSAGGGNTIYF.

There are many counts of this clonotype. The chain links TRBV7-3 to TRBJ2-1; TRBD2 aligns across 13 bases. With V trimmed by 5 bases and J by 6 bases, 4 bases remained unmatched. The CDR3 is 15 residues long. The germline V gene has CDR1 SGHTA and CDR2 FQGTGA. CDR3 residues: CASSPGLAGRNEQFF. CDR3 DNA: TGTGCCAGCAGCCCGGGACTAGCGGGACGCAATGAGCAGTTCTTC.

This clonotype was seen at least ten times. The chain carries TRBV6-1 and TRBJ1-5; D gene unclear. V was cut by 0 bases and J by 3 bases, with 12 bases left in between. Germline-derived CDR1 and CDR2 are MNHNS and SASEGT. This CDR3 has 16 amino acids. CDR3: CASSEALMIINQPQHF. DNA of the CDR3: TGTGCCAGCAGTGAAGCGCTAATGATTATCAATCAGCCCCAGCATTTT.

The CDR3, as DNA: TGTGCCAGCAGCACCGGGGAGAATCAGCCCCAGCATTTT. Its translation: CASSTGENQPQHF. This chain connects TRBV2 to TRBJ1-5; D unresolved. CDR3 length equals 13 residues. The ends were cut back, 6 bases at V and 4 bases at J, with 10 bases in the middle. Germline V gene lookup returns CDR1 SNHLY and CDR2 FYNNEI.

This clonotype was seen repeatedly, ten times or more. Just one base apart from a much larger clone, this may be a read error. This rearrangement joins TRBV20-1 to TRBJ2-7; a weak D match, TRBD2 (5 bases). The germline V and J ends were trimmed by 0 bases and 6 bases, with 15 bases remaining between them. Germline CDR1 and CDR2: DFQATT and SNEGSKA (reference sequence). This CDR3 comprises 14 residues. CDR3 loop: CSARDNRDYSEQYF. In DNA form, the CDR3 reads TGCAGTGCTAGAGATAATCGGGATTACTCCGAGCAGTACTTC.